The subject of this entry is one T cell receptor beta chain. The data are from a study of technical replicates of blood from several donors. Method: immunoSEQ multiplex PCR; TCRdb's copy keeps in-frame clones and lacks some. This table has over 75,000 clones, approximately 94% appearing once. The sequencing input was T cells isolated from PBMCs. This receptor was identified in a human donor in good health.

The CDR3 coding sequence is TGTGCCAGCAGCTTCAGGACAGCAACTGATAGCAATCAGCCCCAGCATTTT. This codes for CASSFRTATDSNQPQHF. The chain uses TRBV5-4 and TRBJ1-5; a weak D match, TRBD1 (6 bases). Germline loops: CDR1 SGHNT, CDR2 YYREEE (reference sequence). The V end was cut by 2 bases, the J end by 0 bases, with 15 bases between. The CDR3 covers 17 residues.